This T cell receptor beta chain was sequenced during a study of response to subunit inactivated influenza vaccine. TCRdb re-called the RT-PCR reads through MiXCR, storing one row per CDR3 protein. In the table there are 800,000 or so distinct CDR3 sequences, 21% of which are singletons. This clonotype was seen a few times. Its target is not known. The CDR3 length is 13 residues. The V gene lost 6 bases and the J gene lost 7 bases, with 14 bases spanning the gap. The germline gives CDR1 SGHRS, CDR2 YFSETQ. Regarding the study as a whole: Authors suggested that a seasonal influenza vaccination recruits few new T cells each time.

The source is a man aged 45 to 65 who received an inactivated influenza vaccine. Sequences were derived from PBMCs from blood, sampled 5 to 6 days after vaccination. The chain carries TRBV5-1 and TRBJ2-1; D possibly corresponds to TRBD1 (6 bases). The CDR3 protein is CASTRTQGNEQFF. Here the CDR3 DNA reads TGCGCCAGCACCCGGACCCAGGGGAATGAGCAGTTCTTC.